The 24 T cell receptor beta chains given below trace back to one sample, sequenced in a study of cytomegalovirus exposure and HLA in healthy donors. Primers: 60 Vbeta forward and 13 Jbeta reverse. Some clones are missing from TCRdb's copy, which holds only in-frame ones; the method was immunoSEQ multiplex PCR. Recorded for this sample: 150,000 to 200,000 clones. Sequenced sample: PBMCs. These receptors came from a woman younger than 35 in good health and CMV-seropositive.

The CDR3 region is CASSQVSNTNGGANVLTF. CDR3 DNA: TGCGCCAGCAGCCAAGTTAGTAACACGAACGGGGGGGCCAACGTCCTGACTTTC. The chain uses TRBV4-1 and TRBJ2-6; no firm D call. This CDR3 is built from 18 residues. The V and J ends lost 1 base and 4 bases respectively, with 17 bases between them. The germline V gene encodes CDR1 MGHRA and CDR2 YSYEKL.

This chain links TRBV5-5 with TRBJ2-2; D gene unclear. The germline V gene has CDR1 SGHKS and CDR2 YYEKEE (reference sequence). This CDR3 contains 13 residues. Trimming removed 6 bases from V and 6 bases from J, with 12 bases in between. The CDR3 reads CASKLRGAGELFF. The CDR3 coding sequence is TGTGCCAGCAAACTAAGAGGAGCCGGGGAGCTGTTTTTT.

This sequence joins TRBV6-6 and TRBJ2-5; no reliable D call. The J call may be in error: the DNA end matches TRBJ2-7 better. CDR1 is MNHNY and CDR2 is SVGAGI in the germline V gene (reference sequence). The CDR3 length is 14 residues. Here the CDR3 reads CASSYTENSYEQYF. CDR3 sequence (DNA): TGTGCCAGCAGTTACACGGAGAATTCCTACGAGCAGTACTTC.

This rearrangement joins TRBV6-5 to TRBJ1-5; D remains unclear. This CDR3 spans 13 amino acids. V lost 5 bases and J lost 4, with 9 bases in between. Germline CDR1 MNHEY, CDR2 SVGAGI. The CDR3 reads CASSTSVNQPQHF. CDR3 in DNA: TGTGCCAGCAGTACATCTGTGAATCAGCCCCAGCATTTT.

V is TRBV5-1 and J is TRBJ1-5, with a possible D match to TRBD1 (5 bases). CDR1 is SGHRS, CDR2 YFSETQ, per germline. Trimming took 4 bases from V and 3 from J, leaving 17 bases between them. CDR3 length equals 16 residues. CDR3 region: CASSPESRVVNQPQHF. Here the CDR3 DNA reads TGCGCCAGCAGCCCCGAGAGCAGGGTAGTCAATCAGCCCCAGCATTTT.

V gene TRBV19 combines with J gene TRBJ1-1, with a weak D call TRBD1 (5 bases). Germline V gene sequence: CDR1 LNHDA, CDR2 SQIVND (reference sequence). The V gene lost 7 bases and the J gene lost 2 bases, with 8 bases spanning the gap. The CDR3 runs to 12 residues. The CDR3 nucleotides are TGTGCCAGTATCCAGGGAAACACTGAAGCTTTCTTT. Translating it yields CASIQGNTEAFF.

The chain uses TRBV7-3 and TRBJ2-3; perhaps TRBD1 as D (6 bases). The CDR3 covers 16 residues. V lost 4 bases and J lost 2, with 16 bases in between. Germline lookup yields CDR1 SGHTA and CDR2 FQGTGA. CDR3 region: CASSSGGGGNTDTQYF. DNA for the CDR3: TGTGCCAGCAGCTCGGGTGGTGGGGGCAACACAGATACGCAGTATTTT.

The chain has TRBV29-1 and TRBJ2-3, with D perhaps matching TRBD1 (6 bases). Trimming pared 6 bases from V and 0 bases from J, leaving 13 bases between. Germline loops: CDR1 SQVTM, CDR2 ANQGSEA. The CDR3 runs to 14 residues. The CDR3 nucleotides are TGCAGCGTGACACAGGGTTCTAGCACAGATACGCAGTATTTT. Translation gives CSVTQGSSTDTQYF.

V is TRBV2 and J is TRBJ2-3; 9 bases align to TRBD1. The V gene's germline CDR1 is SNHLY and CDR2 FYNNEI. This CDR3 spans 16 amino acids. V lost 2 bases to trimming and J lost 0 bases; unmatched junction nucleotides: 3. CDR3 amino acids: CASSEFGTGSTDTQYF. The CDR3 DNA reads TGTGCCAGCAGTGAATTTGGGACAGGGAGCACAGATACGCAGTATTTT.

The CDR3 region has the DNA TGTGCCAGCAGCTACACAGGGCCCTATGGCTACACCTTC. Its protein product is CASSYTGPYGYTF. The chain joins TRBV7-2 to TRBJ1-2; possible D gene TRBD1, 6 bases. V shed 4 bases and J shed 4 bases, with 10 bases lying between them. In germline, CDR1 is SGHTA, CDR2 FQGNSA. This CDR3 spans 13 amino acids.

The chain is built from TRBV4-3 and TRBJ2-4, with D possibly being TRBD2 (5 bases). Per the germline V gene, CDR1 is LGHNA and CDR2 is YSLEER. The CDR3 covers 18 residues. V lost 0 bases and J 0 bases, leaving 15 bases between the germline ends. The chain's CDR3 is CASSQDPSGSLAKNIQYF. In DNA form, the CDR3 reads TGCGCCAGCAGCCAAGATCCTTCGGGGTCGCTAGCCAAAAACATTCAGTACTTC.

This rearrangement joins TRBV6-5 to TRBJ1-1; TRBD1 matches 7 bases. From germline, CDR1 is MNHEY and CDR2 SVGAGI. With 6 bases clipped from V and 7 bases from J, the junction kept 2 bases outside the gene matches. CDR3 size: 11 residues. CDR3 nucleotides: TGTGCCAGCAGACGGGACAGTGAAGCTTTCTTT. Protein sequence: CASRRDSEAFF.

The V and J genes are TRBV6-6 and TRBJ2-4; D may be TRBD2 (6 bases). This CDR3 has 13 residues. V was trimmed by 4 bases and J by 5 bases, leaving 9 bases between them. CDR1 is MNHNY, CDR2 SVGAGI, per germline (reference sequence). CDR3 in amino acids: CASSFRLENIQYF. The CDR3 DNA reads TGTGCCAGCAGTTTCAGACTAGAAAACATTCAGTACTTC.

This chain links TRBV30 with TRBJ2-2; 7 bases agree with TRBD1. V was pared by 2 bases and J by 4 bases, with 4 bases of the junction left unmatched. This CDR3 spans 14 amino acids. Looked up from germline, CDR1 is GTSNPN and CDR2 is SVGIG (reference sequence). Here the CDR3 DNA reads TGTGCCTGGAGTCCCACAGGGGTCACCGGGGAGCTGTTTTTT. Residues: CAWSPTGVTGELFF.

As concerns this clone: At one boundary the junction diverges from the germline segment, which might be a read error. This chain links TRBV9 with TRBJ1-1; 10 bases are shared with TRBD1. The CDR3 has 16 residues. CDR1 is SGDLS and CDR2 is YYNGEE in the germline V gene. The CDR3 DNA follows: TGTGCCAGCAGCGTACTCGGCGGACAGGGGGGTACTGGAGCTTTCTTT. This gives the protein CASSVLGGQGGTGAFF.

V gene TRBV19 combines with J gene TRBJ1-2; 8 bases align to TRBD1. The germline CDR1 and CDR2 sequences are LNHDA and SQIVND (reference sequence). V shed 5 bases, J shed 0 bases, and the junction held 5 bases outside the gene matches. The CDR3 runs to 15 residues. CDR3 nucleotide sequence: TGTGCCAGTAGTCTAGGGACAGGAGCTAACTATGGCTACACCTTC. It encodes CASSLGTGANYGYTF.

The rearrangement joins TRBV5-4 to TRBJ2-2; 7 positions agree with TRBD1. The germline V gene encodes CDR1 SGHNT and CDR2 YYREEE (reference sequence). CDR3 length equals 17 residues. Trimming cost V 0 bases and J 5 bases; bases outside gene matches: 10. CDR3 sequence: CASSLAERGPLTGELFF. CDR3 coding DNA: TGTGCCAGCAGCTTGGCTGAAAGGGGGCCCTTGACCGGGGAGCTGTTTTTT. Full variable domain (missing parts from reference TRBV5-4 and TRBJ2-2): ETGVTQSPTHLIKTRGQQVTLRCSSQSGHNTVSWYQQALGQGPQFIFQYYREEENGRGNFPPRFSGLQFPNYSSELNVNALELDDSALYLCASSLAERGPLTGELFFGEGSRLTVL.

The genes are TRBV4-1 and TRBJ2-3; 10 bases match TRBD2. The CDR3 is 17 residues long. Losses at the gene ends were 0 bases for V and 3 bases for J; bases not matched to a gene: 6. Looked up from germline, CDR1 is MGHRA and CDR2 is YSYEKL. The CDR3, as DNA: TGCGCCAGCAGCCAAGAAGGGGTACTAGCGGGGACAGATACGCAGTATTTT. It codes for CASSQEGVLAGTDTQYF.

This rearrangement joins TRBV10-1 to TRBJ2-1; no firm D call. There are 12 residues in the CDR3. V lost 3 bases, J lost 4 bases, and 4 bases lay in between. Germline CDR1 is WNHNN and CDR2 is SYGVQD (reference sequence). This CDR3 is CASSEQYNEQFF. The CDR3 DNA is TGCGCCAGCAGTGAACAGTACAATGAGCAGTTCTTC.

This chain connects TRBV5-6 to TRBJ1-2; TRBD1 might be the D (5 bases). The CDR3 is 15 amino acids. V gave up 2 bases and J gave up 7 bases, with 18 bases separating them. Germline CDR1 reads SGHDT; CDR2 reads YYEEEE. CDR3 in DNA: TGTGCCAGCAGCTTAGTAAAGACAGTCTATGGTGGCTACACCTTC. Translated, it gives CASSLVKTVYGGYTF.

This chain joins TRBV9 and TRBJ1-3; TRBD1 is a possible D gene (6 bases). Trimming removed 3 bases at V and 0 bases at J, with 19 bases between. The CDR3 runs to 18 residues. Germline V lookup: CDR1 SGDLS, CDR2 YYNGEE. CDR3 nucleotide sequence: TGTGCCAGCAGCGATCGGTGGGGGCTACTTCGCTCTGGAAACACCATATATTTT. This gives the protein CASSDRWGLLRSGNTIYF.

J is TRBJ2-2 and V is TRBV18, with D possibly matching TRBD2 (6 bases). The CDR3 is made up of 14 amino acids. Germline V gene sequence: CDR1 KGHSH, CDR2 LQKENI. V lost 3 bases to trimming and J lost 7 bases, with 12 bases between them. The CDR3, as DNA: TGTGCCAGCTCACCCTTCGGGACTCACGGGGAGCTGTTTTTT. Its protein is CASSPFGTHGELFF.

The rearrangement links TRBV6-5 to TRBJ1-5; 9 bases align to TRBD1. The ends lost 5 bases at V and 0 bases at J; junction bases unmatched: 2. The germline gives CDR1 MNHEY, CDR2 SVGAGI. The CDR3 runs 15 residues. The CDR3 is CASSGDRVSNQPQHF. For the CDR3, the DNA is TGTGCCAGCAGTGGGGACAGGGTTAGCAATCAGCCCCAGCATTTT.

The rearrangement links TRBV2 to TRBJ1-6; the D gene is possibly TRBD1 (5 bases). Germline CDR1 is SNHLY and CDR2 is FYNNEI. Deletions cut 7 bases from V and 10 bases from J, with 11 bases between. The CDR3 consists of 12 residues. CDR3: CASTQGRSPLHF. As DNA, the CDR3 is TGTGCCAGCACCCAGGGAAGGTCACCCCTCCACTTT.